This T cell receptor (beta chain) was captured in a study of control samples from healthy donors and cancer patients. This table comes from immunoSEQ multiplex PCR, and its TCRdb copy is limited to in-frame clones, with some not included. The repertoire holds 95,000 to 150,000 clones, approximately 92% seen once, with just under 0.6% in the top ten. The CDR3 is 15 amino acids. V dropped 4 bases and J dropped 1 base, with 11 bases sitting between them. The germline V gene encodes CDR1 SGHRS and CDR2 YFSETQ. The source is a man at least 80 years old with head and neck cancer. The V and J genes are TRBV5-1 and TRBJ2-2, with a possible D match to TRBD1 (5 bases). The sample was PBMCs. The CDR3 loop is CASSPRQQNTGELFF. CDR3 DNA sequence: TGCGCCAGCAGCCCTCGACAGCAGAACACCGGGGAGCTGTTTTTT.